The present TCR beta chain was sequenced within a study of Graves' ophthalmopathy and Graves' hyperthyroidism. The overall study: A follow-up of 18 months without ophthalmopathy meant that hyperthyroidism was stable. Study-level points and caveats: A majority of expanded thyroid clonotypes exceeding 0.001 frequency were likewise present in blood. Between ophthalmopathy and stable hyperthyroidism, a 13-signature model drew a separation with around 90% sensitivity and 75% to 82% specificity.

Hyperthyroidism patients, aged 18 to 65, were newly diagnosed, under 2 months' duration. As the template, RNA transcripts were used to amplify TCR beta CDR3 regions. HTBI primers served in a first-round RT-PCR, which a second-round multiplex PCR followed. Each CDR3 protein gets one entry after TCRdb re-called the multiplex PCR reads with MiXCR. This sample has 1 million to 1.3 million distinct CDR3 sequences, with about 38% found just once. A note on this clonotype: Its antigen is unidentified.

CDR1 MNHNS and CDR2 SASEGT come from the germline V gene. The germline V and J ends were trimmed by 6 bases and 0 bases, with 18 bases remaining between them. The CDR3 contains 18 residues. This receptor was obtained from an adult man with Graves' hyperthyroidism. Input material: peripheral blood or thyroid tissue (not recorded which). The V and J genes are TRBV6-1 and TRBJ2-6; D could derive from TRBD1 or TRBD2 (5 bases each). The CDR3 bases are TGTGCCAGCAGAGCCGGGACGACCTTACCCTCTGGGGCCAACGTCCTGACTTTC. This sequence encodes CASRAGTTLPSGANVLTF.